Below are 24 T cell receptor beta chains sequenced from a single sample in a study of CD8+CD57+ T cells in acquired aplastic anemia. Both TCR beta VDJ combination and CDR3 sequence profiling were carried out. Genomic DNA was the template for this profiling. MiXCR, applied by TCRdb to the reads, yields one record per CDR3 protein. The repertoire has about 220,000 distinct CDR3 sequences, approximately 35% of them found once; the top ten carry roughly 1.1%. The sequencing sample was made of sorted CD4+, CD8+, or CD8+CD57+ T cells (not recorded which) from PBMCs. These TCRs come from a human donor in good health, serving as a control.

About this clonotype: A much larger clone differs from this one at a single base, so this may be a read error. The rearrangement links TRBV11-1 to TRBJ1-2; tentatively, D is TRBD1 (5 bases). Germline V gene sequence: CDR1 SGHAT, CDR2 FQDESV (reference sequence). The CDR3 sequence is 17 residues long. DNA for the CDR3: TGTGCCAGCAGCTTAGTGGAAGGGGCAAATTCCAACTATGACTACACCTTC. This gives the protein CASSLVEGANSNYDYTF. Full variable domain (rest looked up from reference TRBV11-1 and TRBJ1-2): EAEVAQSPRYKITEKSQAVAFWCDPISGHATLYWYRQILGQGPELLVQFQDESVVDDSQLPKDRFSAERLKGVDSTLKIQPAELGDSAMYLCASSLVEGANSNYDYTFGSGTRLTVV.

Points on this clonotype: At one boundary the junction diverges from the germline segment, which might be a read error. The chain links TRBV24-1 to TRBJ2-1; maybe TRBD2 (5 bases). CDR1 and CDR2 (germline): KGHDR, SFDVKD. CDR3 length: 17 amino acids. The CDR3 protein is CATCDRPRTVYNNEQFF. CDR3 in DNA: TGTGCCACCTGTGATCGTCCCCGGACTGTCTATAACAATGAGCAGTTCTTC.

The sample holds many counts of this clonotype. The chain carries TRBV7-9 and TRBJ2-7; TRBD2 matches 8 bases. The CDR3 is 15 residues long. Germline CDR1 reads SEHNR; CDR2 reads FQNEAQ (reference sequence). V was clipped by 3 bases and J by 1 base; unmatched bases: 5. The CDR3 coding sequence is TGTGCCAGCAGCTTGTCGGGACTAGTTTCCTACGAGCAGTACTTC. Residues: CASSLSGLVSYEQYF.

This clonotype has only a few counts. This chain links TRBV11-1 with TRBJ1-2, with TRBD1 as a possible D gene (5 bases). CDR3 length equals 18 residues. Between the trimmed V and J ends, which lost 1 base and 5 bases, there was a span of 23 bases. The V gene's germline CDR1 is SGHAT and CDR2 FQDESV (reference sequence). CDR3 amino acids: CASSLVGGDPPILYGYTF. The CDR3 DNA reads TGTGCCAGCAGCTTAGTGGGGGGAGATCCCCCAATTTTATATGGCTACACCTTC.

This clonotype was detected many times. This chain joins TRBV20-1 and TRBJ2-3; 10 nucleotides line up with TRBD2. Germline assignment: CDR1 DFQATT and CDR2 SNEGSKA (reference sequence). The CDR3 consists of 13 residues. The trim removed 4 bases at V and 4 bases at J, leaving 2 bases unmatched. The CDR3 loop reads CSAKRGGSDTQYF. CDR3 bases: TGCAGTGCTAAGCGGGGGGGTTCAGATACGCAGTATTTT.

V gene TRBV2 combines with J gene TRBJ1-1, with TRBD1 matching over 7 bases. The CDR3 is 13 residues long. V dropped 2 bases and J dropped 9; count of bases not matched to a gene: 6. Germline assignment: CDR1 SNHLY and CDR2 FYNNEI. CDR3 sequence reads: CASSERQGGKAFF. The CDR3 DNA reads TGTGCCAGCAGTGAACGTCAGGGGGGAAAAGCTTTCTTT.

This clonotype was detected only a few times. The genes are TRBV7-9 and TRBJ2-1; no clear D gene. The CDR3 loop spans 11 amino acids. Per germline, CDR1 SEHNR and CDR2 FQNEAQ (reference sequence). V was pared by 3 bases and J by 9 bases, with 6 bases between. CDR3 sequence: CASSFGTEQFF. The CDR3 nucleotides are TGTGCCAGCAGCTTCGGTACTGAGCAGTTCTTC.

This clonotype was found many times. CDR3 sequence reads: CASSIDPAGTSGYTF. In nucleotides, the CDR3 is TGTGCCAGTAGTATAGACCCCGCCGGGACAAGTGGCTACACCTTC. J is TRBJ1-2 and V is TRBV19; possibly TRBD1 for D (6 bases). V lost 0 bases, J lost 7 bases, and 15 bases lay in between. The CDR3 extends over 15 amino acids. Looked up from germline, CDR1 is LNHDA and CDR2 is SQIVND (reference sequence).

CDR3 nucleotides: TGTGCCAGCAGCCAAGTGGGTGGGACAGGGGCTGGAAACACCATATATTTT. It translates to CASSQVGGTGAGNTIYF. This rearrangement joins TRBV3-1 to TRBJ1-3; 10 bases are a match to TRBD1. Germline trimming cut 1 base from V and 2 bases from J; bases unmatched to any gene: 5. Germline assignment: CDR1 LGHDT and CDR2 YNNKEL (reference sequence). This CDR3 region has 17 residues.

This clonotype was counted at least ten times. The rearrangement uses TRBV2 and TRBJ2-7; D ambiguous. In germline, CDR1 is SNHLY, CDR2 FYNNEI. The CDR3 runs 14 residues. With 2 bases removed from V and 0 bases from J, the gap between germline ends came to 8 bases. The CDR3 reads CASSERAVSYEQYF. As DNA, the CDR3 is TGTGCCAGCAGTGAACGAGCCGTCTCCTACGAGCAGTACTTC.

The genes are TRBV29-1 and TRBJ1-6; 8 bases agree with TRBD1. V shed 4 bases, J shed 7 bases, and the junction held 3 bases outside the gene matches. The CDR3 is 13 amino acids. Germline V CDR1 and CDR2: SQVTM, ANQGSEA. The CDR3 sequence: CSVGTGWNSPLHF. The CDR3 DNA reads TGCAGCGTTGGGACAGGGTGGAATTCACCCCTCCACTTT.

Ten or more counts support this clonotype. The J gene is TRBJ1-1, the V gene TRBV12-3 or TRBV12-4; tentative D call: TRBD1 (5 bases). The CDR3 has 14 residues. The V gene lost 3 bases and the J gene lost 5 bases, with 13 bases spanning the gap. For the CDR3, the DNA is TGTGCCAGCAGTTTTCAGGGTGTGGGTACTGAAGCTTTCTTT. Amino acid sequence: CASSFQGVGTEAFF.

The V gene is TRBV19, the J gene TRBJ2-3; 13 nucleotides align to TRBD2. The CDR3 is made up of 17 amino acids. V dropped 5 bases and J dropped 3; count of bases not matched to a gene: 8. Germline V gene lookup returns CDR1 LNHDA and CDR2 SQIVND (reference sequence). CDR3 coding DNA: TGTGCCAGTAGTTCTCCGGGACTAGCGGGATCTACAGATACGCAGTATTTT. This encodes CASSSPGLAGSTDTQYF.

V usage is TRBV4-1 and J usage is TRBJ2-4; the D gene could be TRBD1 or TRBD2 (5 bases each). This CDR3 comprises 14 residues. Germline lookup yields CDR1 MGHRA and CDR2 YSYEKL. The ends were cut back, 0 bases at V and 5 bases at J, with 8 bases in the middle. CDR3 residues: CASSQERDENIQYF. The CDR3, as DNA: TGCGCCAGCAGCCAAGAAAGGGACGAAAACATTCAGTACTTC.

This clonotype was detected ten times or more. The chain uses TRBV6-5 and TRBJ2-7; TRBD2 might be the D (6 bases). CDR1 is MNHEY, CDR2 SVGAGI, per germline. Trimming removed 4 bases from V and 2 bases from J, with 12 bases in between. The CDR3 extends over 14 amino acids. CDR3 in amino acids: CASSLGRGAYEQYF. The DNA of the CDR3 is TGTGCCAGCAGTTTGGGACGCGGGGCCTACGAGCAGTACTTC.

There are many counts of this clonotype. The chain links TRBV20-1 to TRBJ2-5; TRBD2 matches 10 bases. The J segment lost 0 bases and the V segment lost 3 bases, leaving 13 bases of the junction unmatched. This CDR3 has 18 residues. The germline gives CDR1 DFQATT, CDR2 SNEGSKA (reference sequence). The CDR3 region is CSARGTLSSGGYQETQYF. The CDR3 coding sequence is TGCAGTGCTAGGGGAACCCTATCTAGCGGGGGTTACCAAGAGACCCAGTACTTC.

This clonotype was picked up many times. The rearrangement joins TRBV7-2 to TRBJ2-1, with TRBD2 identical over 8 bases. Germline V CDR1 and CDR2: SGHTA, FQGNSA. The CDR3 is 15 amino acids. Losses at the gene ends were 3 bases for V and 8 bases for J; bases not matched to a gene: 9. The CDR3 loop is CASSFPGLGFDEQFF. In DNA, the CDR3 is TGTGCCAGCAGCTTTCCGGGACTAGGGTTTGATGAGCAGTTCTTC. Based on the CDR3 plus reference TRBV7-2 and TRBJ2-1, the full variable domain is GAGVSQSPSNKVTEKGKDVELRCDPISGHTALYWYRQSLGQGLEFLIYFQGNSAPDKSGLPSDRFSAERTGGSVSTLTIQRTQQEDSAVYLCASSFPGLGFDEQFFGPGTRLTVL.

As DNA, the CDR3 is TGCGCCAGCAGCTGGGGGGACTCAGACCAAGAGACCCAGTACTTC. It yields the protein CASSWGDSDQETQYF. This chain joins TRBV5-1 and TRBJ2-5; the D gene is possibly TRBD2 (6 bases). The CDR3 is made up of 15 amino acids. The V end lost 3 bases, the J end lost 0 bases, and 12 bases lay between the germline ends. Germline lookup yields CDR1 SGHRS and CDR2 YFSETQ.

V usage is TRBV19 and J usage is TRBJ2-5, with D perhaps matching TRBD2 (6 bases). Germline loops: CDR1 LNHDA, CDR2 SQIVND (reference sequence). CDR3 length: 15 residues. Trimming shortened V by 5 bases and J by 2 bases, and 15 bases separated the two germline ends. CDR3 sequence: CASSGGYSLQETQYF. The DNA of the CDR3 is TGTGCCAGTAGTGGGGGGTACAGTCTTCAAGAGACCCAGTACTTC.

This clonotype appeared a few times. This CDR3 reads CASRLPGSYNEQFF. As DNA, the CDR3 is TGTGCCAGCAGACTCCCGGGGAGCTACAATGAGCAGTTCTTC. V is TRBV12-3 or TRBV12-4 and J is TRBJ2-1, with D perhaps matching TRBD2 (5 bases). This CDR3 has 14 residues. V lost 6 bases and J 3 bases, leaving 12 bases between the germline ends.

To note about this clonotype: Without the conserved terminal phenylalanine or tryptophan, this CDR3 likely stems from a read error. The genes are TRBV5-1 and TRBJ2-3, with TRBD2 matching over 10 bases. The V gene's germline CDR1 is SGHRS and CDR2 YFSETQ. V dropped 3 bases and J dropped 0; count of bases not matched to a gene: 7. The CDR3 is 17 residues long. This CDR3 reads CASSWPVAGGSTDTQYL. CDR3 bases: TGCGCCAGCAGCTGGCCGGTAGCGGGGGGAAGCACAGATACGCAGTATCTT.

This clonotype was found a few times. V and J are TRBV5-1 and TRBJ2-4, with 7 bases that match TRBD1. This CDR3 contains 16 residues. The germline V gene has CDR1 SGHRS and CDR2 YFSETQ. V lost 0 bases, J lost 1 base, and 4 bases stayed unmatched. The CDR3: CASSLGQGEAKNIQYF. The CDR3 coding sequence is TGCGCCAGCAGCTTGGGACAGGGTGAGGCCAAAAACATTCAGTACTTC.

This chain links TRBV6-1 with TRBJ1-2; TRBD1 agrees at 12 bases. The CDR3 has 15 amino acids. Germline assignment: CDR1 MNHNS and CDR2 SASEGT. Trimming at V came to 5 bases and at J to 8 bases, leaving 9 bases not matched to a gene. The CDR3, as DNA: TGTGCCAGCAGTCCCAGGGACAGGGGGCCAAAGGGCTACACCTTC. Amino acids: CASSPRDRGPKGYTF.

In this sample, this clonotype turned up many times. J is TRBJ1-5 and V is TRBV20-1; D is undetermined. Germline-derived CDR1 and CDR2 are DFQATT and SNEGSKA (reference sequence). The CDR3 length is 15 residues. Trimming left V 3 bases short and J 4 bases short, with 16 bases between. Written as DNA, the CDR3 is TGCAGTGCTAGGGGTGCAGGTTTGTGGAATCAGCCCCAGCATTTT. Amino acid sequence: CSARGAGLWNQPQHF.